A single sample gave rise to the 9 T cell receptor beta chains below, sequenced in a study of cytomegalovirus exposure and HLA in healthy donors listed by TCRdb under 2017. Receptor libraries were prepared by the immunoSEQ multiplex PCR assay. The multiplex PCR relied on a mix of 60 forward primers for TCR Vbeta segments and 13 reverse primers for TCR Jbeta segments. TCRdb stores this immuneACCESS table with in-frame sequences only. Part of the clones is absent; in the studies checked, under half of the shortfall reflects unresolved V genes, and no reason is known for the rest. This sample holds about 160,000 clones; around 79% were observed only once. The top ten clonotypes cover around 0.89% of the sample. Sequencing used PBMCs. These receptor sequences come from a woman in her forties or fifties in good health and CMV-seropositive.

This rearrangement joins TRBV6-1 to TRBJ2-3; possible D gene TRBD2, 6 bases. The CDR3 is 16 amino acids. CDR1 and CDR2 from the germline V gene are MNHNS and SASEGT. Trimming stripped 2 bases from V and 5 bases from J, with 17 bases between. CDR3 in DNA: TGTGCCAGCAGTGAAAGGGAGGCCTCTACGAGAGATACGCAGTATTTT. Protein sequence: CASSEREASTRDTQYF.

The rearrangement joins TRBV5-1 to TRBJ1-1; D gene uncertain. Germline lookup yields CDR1 SGHRS and CDR2 YFSETQ. The CDR3 runs to 13 residues. Deletions cut 2 bases from V and 4 bases from J, with 9 bases between. CDR3 in DNA: TGCGCCAGCAGCTTAGACTCGTTCACTGAAGCTTTCTTT. Translating gives CASSLDSFTEAFF.

The chain links TRBV5-4 to TRBJ1-1; 8 bases are a match to TRBD1. Trimming at V came to 4 bases and at J to 0 bases, leaving 5 bases not matched to a gene. CDR1 is SGHNT and CDR2 is YYREEE in the germline V gene (reference sequence). The CDR3 covers 15 residues. CDR3: CASSPRQGMNTEAFF. In DNA, the CDR3 is TGTGCCAGCAGCCCCCGACAGGGGATGAACACTGAAGCTTTCTTT.

The chain joins TRBV4-1 to TRBJ1-2, with 7 bases matching TRBD1. The CDR3 contains 16 residues. Germline assignment: CDR1 MGHRA and CDR2 YSYEKL. The J segment lost 4 bases and the V segment lost 4 bases, leaving 12 bases of the junction unmatched. This CDR3 reads CASSLQSRNRGYGYTF. For the CDR3, the DNA is TGCGCCAGCAGCCTTCAGTCCCGAAACAGGGGCTATGGCTACACCTTC.

This chain uses TRBV6-1 with TRBJ1-6; D uncertain. The CDR3 loop spans 15 amino acids. V was clipped by 3 bases and J by 0 bases, with 6 bases between them. Looked up from germline, CDR1 is MNHNS and CDR2 is SASEGT. CDR3 protein: CASSDLSSYNSPLHF. The CDR3 coding sequence is TGTGCCAGCAGTGATCTAAGCTCCTATAATTCACCCCTCCACTTT.

The V gene is TRBV9, the J gene TRBJ2-1, with D maybe TRBD1 (6 bases). The CDR3 sequence is 15 residues long. Germline V gene data show CDR1 as SGDLS and CDR2 as YYNGEE. With 4 bases removed from V and 3 bases from J, the gap between germline ends came to 14 bases. The CDR3 DNA follows: TGTGCCAGCAGCTCAGAGGGGGACAACTACAATGAGCAGTTCTTC. Amino acids: CASSSEGDNYNEQFF.

The V call is TRBV4-1, the J call TRBJ1-3; a possible D gene is TRBD1 (5 bases). This CDR3 region has 17 residues. Between the trimmed V and J ends, which lost 1 base and 1 base, there was a span of 14 bases. Germline V gene data show CDR1 as MGHRA and CDR2 as YSYEKL. DNA of the CDR3: TGCGCCAGCAGCCAAGGATTAGTCAGGGAATCTGGAAACACCATATATTTT. This codes for CASSQGLVRESGNTIYF.

The chain employs TRBV10-2 and TRBJ1-6, with TRBD1 identical over 8 bases. Germline CDR1 WSHSY, CDR2 SAAADI. This CDR3 has 16 amino acids. With 6 bases clipped from V and 9 bases from J, the junction kept 13 bases outside the gene matches. This chain's CDR3 is CASRLATGQDFSPLHF. The CDR3 DNA sequence: TGCGCCAGCAGGCTGGCAACGGGACAGGACTTTTCACCCCTCCACTTT.

V gene TRBV19 combines with J gene TRBJ1-6; D unclear. The CDR3 is made up of 16 amino acids. The V gene lost 9 bases and the J gene lost 0 bases, with 15 bases spanning the gap. Germline CDR1 LNHDA, CDR2 SQIVND (reference sequence). The CDR3 DNA sequence: TGTGCCAGCCGAACGGGTGCGAGCTCCTATAATTCACCCCTCCACTTT. Amino acid sequence: CASRTGASSYNSPLHF.